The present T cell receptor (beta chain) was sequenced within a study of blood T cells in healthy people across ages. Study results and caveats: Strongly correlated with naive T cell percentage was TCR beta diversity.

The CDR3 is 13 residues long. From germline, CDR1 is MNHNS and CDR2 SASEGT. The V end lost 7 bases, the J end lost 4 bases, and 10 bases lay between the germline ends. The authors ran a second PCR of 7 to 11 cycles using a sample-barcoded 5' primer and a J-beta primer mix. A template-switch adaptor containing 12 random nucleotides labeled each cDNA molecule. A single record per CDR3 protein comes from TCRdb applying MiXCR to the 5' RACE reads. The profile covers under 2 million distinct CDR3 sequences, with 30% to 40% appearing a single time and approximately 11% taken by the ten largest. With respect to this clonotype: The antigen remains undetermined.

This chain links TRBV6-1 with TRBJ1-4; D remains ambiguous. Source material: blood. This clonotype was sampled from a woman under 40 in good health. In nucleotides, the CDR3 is TGTGCCAGCATTCGGACTCATAATGAAAAACTGTTTTTT. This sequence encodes CASIRTHNEKLFF.